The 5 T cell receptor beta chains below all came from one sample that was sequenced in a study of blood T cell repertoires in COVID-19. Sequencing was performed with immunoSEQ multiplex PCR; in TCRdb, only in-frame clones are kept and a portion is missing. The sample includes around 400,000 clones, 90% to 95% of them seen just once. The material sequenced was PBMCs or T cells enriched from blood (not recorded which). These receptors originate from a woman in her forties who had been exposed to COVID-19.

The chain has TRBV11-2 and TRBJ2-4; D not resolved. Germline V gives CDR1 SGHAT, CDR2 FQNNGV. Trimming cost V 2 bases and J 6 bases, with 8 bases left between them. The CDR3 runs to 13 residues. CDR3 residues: CASSLSGPNIQYF. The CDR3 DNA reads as TGTGCCAGCAGCTTAAGTGGGCCAAACATTCAGTACTTC. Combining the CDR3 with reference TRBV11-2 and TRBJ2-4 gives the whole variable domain EAGVAQSPRYKIIEKRQSVAFWCNPISGHATLYWYQQILGQGPKLLIQFQNNGVVDDSQLPKDRFSAERLKGVDSTLKIQPAKLEDSAVYLCASSLSGPNIQYFGAGTRLSVL.

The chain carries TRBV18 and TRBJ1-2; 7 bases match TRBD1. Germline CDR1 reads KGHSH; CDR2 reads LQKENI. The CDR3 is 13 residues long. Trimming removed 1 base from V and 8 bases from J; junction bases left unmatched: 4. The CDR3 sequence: CASSPQGALGYTF. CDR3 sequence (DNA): TGTGCCAGCTCACCACAGGGGGCGTTGGGCTACACCTTC.

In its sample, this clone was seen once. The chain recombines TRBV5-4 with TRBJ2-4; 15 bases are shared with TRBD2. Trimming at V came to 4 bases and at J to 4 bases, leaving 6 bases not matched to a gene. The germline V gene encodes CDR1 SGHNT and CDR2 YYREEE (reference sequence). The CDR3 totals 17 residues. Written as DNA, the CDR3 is TGTGCCAGCAGCGATGGGACTAGCGGGGGGACAAAAAACATTCAGTACTTC. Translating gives CASSDGTSGGTKNIQYF.

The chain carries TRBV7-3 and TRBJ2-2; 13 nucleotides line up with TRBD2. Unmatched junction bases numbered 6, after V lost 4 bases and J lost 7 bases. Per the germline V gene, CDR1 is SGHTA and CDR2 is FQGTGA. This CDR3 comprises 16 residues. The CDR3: CASSYRTSGSVGELFF. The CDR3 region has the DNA TGTGCCAGCAGCTATCGGACTAGCGGGAGTGTCGGGGAGCTGTTTTTT.

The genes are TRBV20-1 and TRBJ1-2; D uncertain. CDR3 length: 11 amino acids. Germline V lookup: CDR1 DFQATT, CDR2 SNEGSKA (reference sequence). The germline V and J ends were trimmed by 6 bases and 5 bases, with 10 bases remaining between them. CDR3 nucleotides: TGCAGTGCCAGGCAAATGTATGGCTACACCTTC. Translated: CSARQMYGYTF.